Listed below are T cell receptor beta chains from one sample, sequenced in a study of blood T cell repertoires in COVID-19. Profiling relied on immunoSEQ multiplex PCR, and the TCRdb table lists in-frame clones only, not all of them. The top ten clones hold approximately 2.6% of a sample with roughly 250,000 clones, more than 90% of them seen once. The sample consisted of peripheral blood. All receptors derive from a person aged 18 to 30 with COVID-19, enrolled during active disease. Each CDR3 is given with its conserved first and last residue. D genes are given only for firm matches. Only some rows state a clone size, as once, few, many or a class for expanded clones.

clone_size d_call j_call v_call cdr3_nt cdr3_aa
. TRBD1 TRBJ2-7 TRBV10-3 TGTGCCATCAGTGATCCCGGGACAGGGAATGAGCAGTACTTC CAISDPGTGNEQYF
. . TRBJ1-5 TRBV19 TGTGCCAGTAGTGTGACAGGTAGCAATCAGCCCCAGCATTTT CASSVTGSNQPQHF
. TRBD1 TRBJ1-5 TRBV5-5 TGTGCCAGCAGCGCCCGGGACAGATATCAGCCCCAGCATTTT CASSARDRYQPQHF
once . TRBJ1-1 TRBV3-1/TRBV3-2 TGTGCCAGCAGCCAACCCGGACAGATGAACACTGAAGCTTTCTTT CASSQPGQMNTEAFF
. TRBD1 TRBJ2-7 TRBV7-8 TGTGCCAGCAGCTTAGCAGGACAGGCGACCTACGAGCAGTACTTC CASSLAGQATYEQYF
. TRBD2 TRBJ2-3 TRBV19 TGTGCCAGTATGCCCCAGACTAGCGGGAGATTAGATACGCAGTATTTT CASMPQTSGRLDTQYF
. . TRBJ1-6 TRBV6-2/TRBV6-3 TGTGCCAGCAGTCCCGACGACGTACGACTTTCACCCCTCCACTTT CASSPDDVRLSPLHF
. TRBD2 TRBJ2-1 TRBV11-2 TGTGCCAGCAGCCACTCTAGCGGGAGAGCTTACAATGAGCAGTTCTTC CASSHSSGRAYNEQFF
. TRBD1 TRBJ2-1 TRBV7-9 TGTGCCAGCAGCTTGGGCCAGGGGGCCTACAATGAGCAGTTCTTC CASSLGQGAYNEQFF
once TRBD2 TRBJ2-1 TRBV9 TGTGCCAGCAGCCCCACCCAGGCGGGGGGGCAGTTCTTC CASSPTQAGGQFF
. TRBD2 TRBJ2-1 TRBV9 TGTGCCAGCAGCGACGGGACTAGCGGGGTAAATGAGCAGTTCTTC CASSDGTSGVNEQFF
. . TRBJ2-7 TRBV7-9 TGTGCCAGCAGCTTAGTGGACAGCTACGAGCAGTACTTC CASSLVDSYEQYF
. TRBD1 TRBJ1-1 TRBV7-2 TGTGCCAGCAGCTTAGAGGCAGGGGGAGGTGGTGAAGCTTTCTTT CASSLEAGGGGEAFF
. TRBD2 TRBJ2-7 TRBV5-1 TGCGCCAGCAGCGCCGCTGGTAGCGGGAGTTACGAGCAGTACTTC CASSAAGSGSYEQYF
. . TRBJ2-2 TRBV7-9 TGTGCCAGCAGCTTAGGACACGCGAACACCGGGGAGCTGTTTTTT CASSLGHANTGELFF
. . TRBJ2-5 TRBV2 TGTGCCAGCACGCGAGAGACCCAGTACTTC CASTRETQYF
. . TRBJ2-2 TRBV2 TGTGCCAGCAGTGAAGCCAGCACCGGGGAGCTGTTTTTT CASSEASTGELFF
. . TRBJ2-7 TRBV4-1 TGCGCCAGCAGCCAAGACCCTAGCTCCTACGAGCAGTACTTC CASSQDPSSYEQYF
once TRBD1 TRBJ2-7 TRBV11-2 TGTGCCAGCAGCCAGGGGGCAGGGTCCTACGAGCAGTACTTC CASSQGAGSYEQYF
. . TRBJ2-4 TRBV5-4 TGTGCCAGCAGCTCGCGCGGGGTGGGAGAGGCGAAAAACATTCAGTACTTC CASSSRGVGEAKNIQYF
. . TRBJ2-7 TRBV5-5 TGTGCCAGCAGCTTGGACTTCTTGGCCTACGAGCAGTACTTC CASSLDFLAYEQYF
. . TRBJ2-1 TRBV6-5 TGTGCCAGCAGCCTCAACTTATACAATGAGCAGTTCTTC CASSLNLYNEQFF
. TRBD2 TRBJ2-1 TRBV7-2 TGTGCCAGCAGCTTAGTTGGGGGCCTAGCGGGAAGGGAGCAGTTCTTC CASSLVGGLAGREQFF